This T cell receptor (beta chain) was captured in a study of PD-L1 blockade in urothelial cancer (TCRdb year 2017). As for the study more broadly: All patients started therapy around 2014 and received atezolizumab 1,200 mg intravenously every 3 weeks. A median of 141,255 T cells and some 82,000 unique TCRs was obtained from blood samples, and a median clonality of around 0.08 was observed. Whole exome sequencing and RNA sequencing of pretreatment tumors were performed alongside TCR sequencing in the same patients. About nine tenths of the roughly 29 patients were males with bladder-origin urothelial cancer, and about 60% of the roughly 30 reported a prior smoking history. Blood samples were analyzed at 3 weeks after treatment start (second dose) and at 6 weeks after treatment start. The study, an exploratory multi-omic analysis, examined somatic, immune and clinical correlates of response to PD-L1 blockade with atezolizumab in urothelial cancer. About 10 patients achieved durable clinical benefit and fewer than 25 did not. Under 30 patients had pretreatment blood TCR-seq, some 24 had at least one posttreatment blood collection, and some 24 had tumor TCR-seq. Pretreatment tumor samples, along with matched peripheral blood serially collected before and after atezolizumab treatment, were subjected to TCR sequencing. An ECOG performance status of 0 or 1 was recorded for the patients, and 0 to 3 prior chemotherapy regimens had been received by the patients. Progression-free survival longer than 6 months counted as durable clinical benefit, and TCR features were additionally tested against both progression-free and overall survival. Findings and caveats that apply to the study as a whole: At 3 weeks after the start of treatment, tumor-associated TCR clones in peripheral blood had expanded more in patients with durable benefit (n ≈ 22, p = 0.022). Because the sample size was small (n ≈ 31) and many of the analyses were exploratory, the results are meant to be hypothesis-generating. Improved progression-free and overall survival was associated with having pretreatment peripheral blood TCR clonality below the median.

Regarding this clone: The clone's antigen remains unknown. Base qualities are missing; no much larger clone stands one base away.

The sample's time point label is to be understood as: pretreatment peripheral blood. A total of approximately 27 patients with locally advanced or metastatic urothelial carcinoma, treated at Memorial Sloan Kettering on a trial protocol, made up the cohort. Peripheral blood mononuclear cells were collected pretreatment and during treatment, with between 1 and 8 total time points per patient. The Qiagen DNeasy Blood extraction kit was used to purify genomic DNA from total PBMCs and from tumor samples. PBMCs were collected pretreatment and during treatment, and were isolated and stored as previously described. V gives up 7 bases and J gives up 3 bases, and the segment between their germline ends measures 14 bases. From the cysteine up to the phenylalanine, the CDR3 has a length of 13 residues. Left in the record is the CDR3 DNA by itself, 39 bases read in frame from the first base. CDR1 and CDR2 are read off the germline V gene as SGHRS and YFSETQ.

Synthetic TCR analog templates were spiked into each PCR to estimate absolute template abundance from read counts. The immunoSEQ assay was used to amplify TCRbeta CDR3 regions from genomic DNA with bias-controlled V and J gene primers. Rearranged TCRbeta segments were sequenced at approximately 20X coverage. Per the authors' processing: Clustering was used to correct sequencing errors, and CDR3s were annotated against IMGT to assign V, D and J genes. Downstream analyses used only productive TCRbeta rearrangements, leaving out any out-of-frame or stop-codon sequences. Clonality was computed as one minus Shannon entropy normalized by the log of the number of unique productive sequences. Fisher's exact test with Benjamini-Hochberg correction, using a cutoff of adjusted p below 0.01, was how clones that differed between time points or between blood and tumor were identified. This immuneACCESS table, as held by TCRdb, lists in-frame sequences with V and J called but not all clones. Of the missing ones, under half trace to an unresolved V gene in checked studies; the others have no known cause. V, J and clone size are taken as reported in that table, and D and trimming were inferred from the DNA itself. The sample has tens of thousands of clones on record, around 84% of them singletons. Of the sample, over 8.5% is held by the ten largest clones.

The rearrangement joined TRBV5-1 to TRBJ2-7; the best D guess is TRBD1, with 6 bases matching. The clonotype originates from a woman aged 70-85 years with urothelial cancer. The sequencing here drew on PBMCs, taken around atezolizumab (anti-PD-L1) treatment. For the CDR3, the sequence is CASAERDNYEQYF. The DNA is TGCGCCAGCGCCGAAAGGGACAACTACGAGCAGTACTTC.